The 22 T cell receptor beta chains below come from one sample, sequenced in a study of cytomegalovirus exposure and HLA in healthy donors. The method was immunoSEQ multiplex PCR; TCRdb's version includes in-frame clones alone and lacks a portion of them. The sample contains 60,000 to 65,000 clones, 90% to 97% of which appear only once. The source material was PBMCs. Receptors originate from a woman in her late teens or twenties in good health and CMV-seronegative.

The V gene is TRBV25-1, the J gene TRBJ2-5, with 10 bases fitting TRBD2. From germline, CDR1 is MGHDK and CDR2 SYGVNS. This CDR3 has 16 amino acids. V was clipped by 1 base and J by 2 bases; unmatched bases: 4. The CDR3 loop is CASSEFAGLAQETQYF. The CDR3 region has the DNA TGTGCCAGCAGTGAATTCGCGGGACTAGCGCAAGAGACCCAGTACTTC.

The J gene is TRBJ2-3, the V gene TRBV27; D might be TRBD2 (5 bases). The CDR3 is 14 amino acids. V lost 4 bases, J lost 0 bases, and 8 bases lay in between. Germline CDR1 and CDR2: MNHEY and SMNVEV (reference sequence). The CDR3 nucleotides are TGTGCCAGCAGTTGGCGGGCGAGCACAGATACGCAGTATTTT. Translated, it gives CASSWRASTDTQYF.

This sequence joins TRBV5-6 and TRBJ1-4, with D possibly TRBD1 on 5 matching bases. Germline values: CDR1 SGHDT, CDR2 YYEEEE. The CDR3 is made up of 17 amino acids. The germline V and J ends were trimmed by 3 bases and 2 bases, with 17 bases remaining between them. Here the CDR3 DNA reads TGTGCCAGCAGCTGGCGGCAGGAGGGGAGCACTAATGAAAAACTGTTTTTT. This gives the protein CASSWRQEGSTNEKLFF.

The rearrangement uses TRBV6-5 and TRBJ2-3; 8 bases are a match to TRBD2. The CDR3 loop spans 15 amino acids. The V segment lost 6 bases and the J segment 3 bases; nucleotides outside the gene matches: 8. Per germline, CDR1 MNHEY and CDR2 SVGAGI. CDR3 sequence: CASSPSGGLTDTQYF. In DNA form, the CDR3 reads TGTGCCAGCAGCCCGAGCGGGGGACTAACAGATACGCAGTATTTT.

V is TRBV5-4 and J is TRBJ2-1; TRBD2 matches 9 bases. The V gene's germline CDR1 is SGHNT and CDR2 YYREEE (reference sequence). The length of the CDR3 is 16 residues. J was trimmed by 5 bases and V by 4 bases; bases with no gene match: 10. CDR3 in amino acids: CASSLPGAGGHNEQFF. In DNA, the CDR3 is TGTGCCAGCAGCCTACCGGGGGCGGGGGGGCACAATGAGCAGTTCTTC.

This chain uses TRBV4-3 with TRBJ1-1; possible D gene TRBD1, 6 bases. This CDR3 has 14 residues. The germline V gene encodes CDR1 LGHNA and CDR2 YSLEER. Trimming took 8 bases from V and 0 from J, leaving 13 bases between them. In DNA, the CDR3 is TGCGCCAGCGCCGGGGGGCCCCTGAACACTGAAGCTTTCTTT. Its translation: CASAGGPLNTEAFF.

This sequence joins TRBV4-1 and TRBJ1-2, with 7 bases fitting TRBD1. V shed 4 bases and J 4 bases; nucleotides not matched to a gene: 12. The CDR3 extends over 16 amino acids. Germline CDR1 MGHRA, CDR2 YSYEKL. The CDR3 loop reads CASSRYSGTASYGYTF. CDR3 coding DNA: TGCGCCAGCAGCCGCTATTCCGGGACAGCGTCCTATGGCTACACCTTC.

This chain uses TRBV19 with TRBJ2-1; 8 bases line up with TRBD2. CDR3 size: 12 residues. The trim removed 4 bases at V and 12 bases at J, leaving 5 bases unmatched. Germline lookup yields CDR1 LNHDA and CDR2 SQIVND (reference sequence). The CDR3 spells CASSTPGLVQFF. In DNA form, the CDR3 reads TGTGCCAGTAGTACCCCGGGACTAGTGCAGTTCTTC.

The chain employs TRBV25-1 and TRBJ2-1; D possibly corresponds to TRBD1 (6 bases). Germline V gene data show CDR1 as MGHDK and CDR2 as SYGVNS. This CDR3 is 13 amino acids long. The V end lost 11 bases, the J end lost 4 bases, and 15 bases lay between the germline ends. CDR3: CAAGAGFYNEQFF. CDR3 nucleotides: TGTGCCGCAGGGGCCGGGTTTTACAATGAGCAGTTCTTC.

The genes are TRBV18 and TRBJ1-1, with D unclear. The CDR3 spans 12 residues. Deletions cut 3 bases from V and 9 bases from J, with 11 bases between. CDR1 is KGHSH and CDR2 is LQKENI in the germline V gene. Here the CDR3 reads CASSPGGSQAFF. CDR3 nucleotide sequence: TGTGCCAGCTCACCTGGCGGCAGCCAAGCTTTCTTT.

The gene calls are TRBV13 and TRBJ1-3, with a tentative D call TRBD1 (5 bases). This CDR3 is 17 amino acids long. Germline CDR1 and CDR2: PRHDT and FYEKMQ (reference sequence). Trimming left V 0 bases short and J 2 bases short, with 14 bases between. CDR3 coding DNA: TGTGCCAGCAGCTTAGGTAAAGGGGCAGATGCTGGAAACACCATATATTTT. This sequence encodes CASSLGKGADAGNTIYF.

The chain recombines TRBV11-3 with TRBJ1-1; TRBD1 is a possible D gene (5 bases). V lost 5 bases to trimming and J lost 3 bases, with 10 bases between them. This CDR3 is built from 13 residues. Germline V CDR1 and CDR2: SGHNT, YENEEA. CDR3 nucleotide sequence: TGTGCCAGCAGCCAGGGCCGGGACACTGAAGCTTTCTTT. This gives the protein CASSQGRDTEAFF.

J is TRBJ2-5 and V is TRBV10-2, with 8 bases that match TRBD1. J lost 1 base, V lost 5 bases, and 15 bases had no gene match. Germline assignment: CDR1 WSHSY and CDR2 SAAADI. This CDR3 has 18 amino acids. CDR3 region: CASSFLPTGEAAQETQYF. The CDR3 DNA is TGCGCCAGCAGTTTTTTGCCGACAGGGGAAGCGGCCCAAGAGACCCAGTACTTC.

CDR3 in amino acids: CASSPRDSGNTIYF. The DNA for the CDR3 is TGCGCCAGCAGCCCCCGGGACTCTGGAAACACCATATATTTT. The chain is built from TRBV5-1 and TRBJ1-3, with no clear D. V gave up 4 bases and J gave up 0 bases, with 8 bases separating them. This CDR3 contains 14 residues. Germline CDR1 is SGHRS and CDR2 is YFSETQ.

This chain's CDR3 is CASSPGGTYGYTF. The DNA for the CDR3 is TGTGCCAGCAGCCCAGGGGGTACCTATGGCTACACCTTC. V gene TRBV7-2 combines with J gene TRBJ1-2; 7 bases are a match to TRBD1. The CDR3 has 13 residues. CDR1 is SGHTA and CDR2 is FQGNSA in the germline V gene. J lost 4 bases, V lost 5 bases, and 4 bases had no gene match.

The chain recombines TRBV11-1 with TRBJ2-1; TRBD2 is a possible D gene (6 bases). Per the germline V gene, CDR1 is SGHAT and CDR2 is FQDESV (reference sequence). The CDR3 totals 15 residues. Trimming took 5 bases from V and 5 from J, leaving 16 bases between them. The CDR3 reads CASSPLPRGNNEQFF. CDR3 sequence (DNA): TGTGCCAGCAGCCCCCTCCCGCGGGGCAACAATGAGCAGTTCTTC.

The chain employs TRBV4-2 and TRBJ2-1; D is possibly TRBD2 (6 bases). This CDR3 has 15 residues. Germline CDR1 reads LGHNA; CDR2 reads YNFKEQ. Trimming shortened V by 4 bases and J by 0 bases, and 10 bases separated the two germline ends. CDR3 residues: CASSPSVSSYNEQFF. The CDR3 DNA reads TGTGCCAGCAGCCCTAGCGTTAGCTCCTACAATGAGCAGTTCTTC.

This sequence joins TRBV30 and TRBJ2-7, with a tentative D call TRBD1 (5 bases). The CDR3 covers 13 residues. Germline lookup yields CDR1 GTSNPN and CDR2 SVGIG (reference sequence). V lost 4 bases, J lost 2 bases, and 12 bases lay in between. The CDR3 DNA follows: TGTGCCTGGACCTCCCCAGGGACCTACGAGCAGTACTTC. This codes for CAWTSPGTYEQYF.

This sequence joins TRBV5-1 and TRBJ2-3; D unresolved. The CDR3 extends over 13 amino acids. The V end lost 4 bases, the J end lost 2 bases, and 8 bases lay between the germline ends. The germline V gene encodes CDR1 SGHRS and CDR2 YFSETQ. The DNA of the CDR3 is TGCGCCAGCAGCACCACAACCACAGATACGCAGTATTTT. Translated, it gives CASSTTTTDTQYF. The variable domain in full, completed from reference TRBV5-1 and TRBJ2-3, reads KAGVTQTPRYLIKTRGQQVTLSCSPISGHRSVSWYQQTPGQGLQFLFEYFSETQRNKGNFPGRFSGRQFSNSRSEMNVSTLELGDSALYLCASSTTTTDTQYFGPGTRLTVL.

V gene TRBV13 combines with J gene TRBJ2-1; D gene unclear. Germline CDR1 PRHDT, CDR2 FYEKMQ (reference sequence). V shed 2 bases and J shed 9 bases, with 23 bases lying between them. The CDR3 covers 17 residues. CDR3 sequence reads: CASSLSWSRNKNGEQFF. Written as DNA, the CDR3 is TGTGCCAGCAGCTTATCTTGGTCTAGAAATAAGAACGGTGAGCAGTTCTTC.

As regards this clone: Other DNA sequences in the same sample also yield this CDR3. The chain is built from TRBV7-7 and TRBJ2-7, with 11 bases that match TRBD1. The CDR3 is 15 amino acids. Germline CDR1 SSHAT, CDR2 FNYEAQ (reference sequence). J gave up 1 base and V 5 bases, and 4 bases lay outside the gene matches. The CDR3 spells CASSPGTGGSYEQYF. CDR3 bases: TGTGCCAGCAGCCCCGGGACAGGGGGTTCCTACGAGCAGTACTTC.

V usage is TRBV10-3 and J usage is TRBJ2-6; D call uncertain. Trimming left V 0 bases short and J 0 bases short, with 3 bases between. CDR1 and CDR2 (germline): ENHRY, SYGVKD. The CDR3 covers 15 residues. The CDR3 region has the DNA TGTGCCATCAGTGAGTCCAACTCTGGGGCCAACGTCCTGACTTTC. Protein: CAISESNSGANVLTF.